The text below deals with one TCR beta chain. No antigen is known for it. Qualities for individual bases were not recorded, and no much larger clone is one base off. What the treatment or condition label conveys for this sample: 15 to 20 received Ad26.COV2.S at low or high dose, single or two shots; 5 received placebo; per-sample allocation not given. Repertoires of vaccine and placebo recipients were sequenced from samples taken on day 63 after the first injection. Cohort 1b enrolled roughly 25 adults aged 18-55 years at a single site in Boston, USA, between 29 July and 7 August 2020. Ad26.COV2.S was a replication-incompetent adenovirus type 26 vector that expressed a prefusion-stabilized SARS-CoV-2 spike protein derived from the original Wuhan strain. TCRbeta CDR3 regions were sequenced with the immunoSEQ Assay. After extraction, genomic DNA underwent amplification by bias-controlled multiplex PCR, followed by high-throughput sequencing. Turning to the authors' computational methods: Collapsing and filtering of sequences were performed to quantify the absolute abundance of each unique TCRbeta CDR3 region. T cell fraction was estimated by normalizing TCRbeta template counts to usable DNA, which was measured by amplifying reference genes present in all nucleated cells. Repertoire TCRs were annotated as SARS-CoV-2-specific when V gene, CDR3 amino acid sequence and J gene were exactly matched to a known reactive TCR set. The reference SARS-CoV-2 TCR set was derived from MIRA and filtered for enrichment in COVID-19-positive ImmuneCODE repertoires, a step that removed public or cross-reactive TCRs. Drawing on the MIRA antigens, annotated TCRs were analysed further at the level of specific ORF or position within ORF. Breadth was defined as annotated unique rearrangements over total unique productive rearrangements; depth was the summed frequency of those rearrangements. TCR breadth was compared between groups using two-sided Wilcoxon rank-sum tests. TCRdb mirrors the immuneACCESS table, restricted to in-frame sequences. Some clones are absent from its copies; in checked studies, under half trace to an unresolved V gene, and the reason for the others is unknown. The DNA was the basis for D and trimming; V, J and clone size are from that table. Within this sample are 250,000 to 300,000 clones, with more than 70% of them counted one time only. Less than 3.5% of the sample lies in the top ten.

Measured from the cysteine to the phenylalanine, the CDR3 is 15 residues long. Kept here is only the CDR3 DNA, which spans 45 bases and is read in frame from base 1. Trimming accounts for 0 bases at V and 5 bases at J, while the number of junction bases matched to no gene is 6. The germline V gene sets CDR1 to SGHTA and CDR2 to FQGNSA. The data belong to a study of Ad26.COV2.S vaccination and SARS-CoV-2 variants (dated by TCRdb to the early 2020s). As for the study more broadly: Donors in the vaccine arm were drawn from COV1001, a phase I-IIa trial of Ad26.COV2.S in healthy adults that was multicentre, randomized, double-blind and placebo-controlled. Throughout the experiments and outcome assessment, investigators stayed blinded to trial group allocation. The TCR-sequenced set comprised about 32 samples: some 20 Ad26.COV2.S vaccine recipients, 5 placebo recipients and 8 SARS-CoV-2 convalescent individuals. Dosing of Ad26.COV2.S was intramuscular, at either 5x10^10 or 1x10^11 viral particles, delivered as one shot or as two shots spaced 56 days apart. Participants in the trial were split at random into five groups of five each, receiving low-dose or high-dose Ad26.COV2.S once or twice, or else placebo on both occasions. TCRbeta repertoire sequencing served as the tool for gauging how specific and how broad the SARS-CoV-2-reactive T cell receptors were following Ad26.COV2.S vaccination.

Overall study results and their limits: Substantial breadth of spike-specific CD8+ and CD4+ T cell responses was reported after vaccination. Ad26.COV2.S recipients had higher spike-specific TCR breadth than placebo recipients (P = 0.0014). The authors noted that total T cell responses may have been underestimated by the TCR breadth and depth analyses. Non-spike TCR breadth was comparable between vaccine and placebo recipients, consistent with the vaccine containing only spike. The study was not powered for comparison of responses between vaccine doses or regimens.

This chain joins TRBV7-2 to TRBJ1-1; a stretch of 7 junction bases matches TRBD1. Sequencing was performed on peripheral blood, taken in a trial of Ad26.COV2.S vaccine versus placebo. This receptor was obtained from a person between 18 and 60 years old who received the Ad26.COV2.S COVID-19 vaccine or a placebo. The CDR3 has the sequence CASSLATGIRTEAFF. The DNA is TGTGCCAGCAGCTTAGCGACAGGGATCCGAACTGAAGCTTTCTTT.